The clone carrying this T cell receptor beta chain has more than one count but fewer than ten. The data originate from a study of T-cell reconstitution after alpha-beta-depleted transplantation in children. A library of TCRbeta sequences, prepared with unique molecular identifiers, was generated. TCRdb reanalysed the PCR reads using MiXCR and keeps one entry per CDR3 protein. Of approximately 500,000 distinct CDR3 sequences detected, over 25% appear once; the ten largest clones hold under 45%. The CDR3 runs to 16 residues. CDR1 ENHRY and CDR2 SYGVKD come from the germline V gene. V lost 0 bases, J lost 3 bases, and 14 bases lay in between.

The receptor was derived from a boy younger than two with Wiskott-Aldrich syndrome, due to receive a stem cell transplant. Sample: PBMCs, taken before TCRalphabeta/CD19-depleted stem cell transplant. The chain carries TRBV10-3 and TRBJ2-5; D is perhaps TRBD1 (5 bases). CDR3 sequence reads: CAISESVGATEETQYF. In nucleotides, the CDR3 is TGTGCCATCAGTGAGTCTGTTGGTGCGACAGAAGAGACCCAGTACTTC.